These 12 T cell receptor beta chains originate from one sample sequenced in a study of cytomegalovirus exposure and HLA in healthy donors. Amplification used 60 Vbeta primers and 13 Jbeta primers. Assay used: immunoSEQ multiplex PCR; TCRdb lists only in-frame clones, some missing. The repertoire holds 160,000 or so clones, with roughly 79% as singletons. The sequenced sample consisted of PBMCs. Every receptor here comes from a woman aged 40 to 50 in good health and CMV-seronegative.

The genes are TRBV28 and TRBJ1-4, with TRBD1 matching 8 bases. The trim removed 3 bases at V and 8 bases at J, leaving 14 bases unmatched. Per germline, CDR1 MDHEN and CDR2 SYDVKM. There are 17 residues in the CDR3. CDR3 protein: CASSLQGAVSEWEKLFF. The CDR3 bases are TGTGCCAGCAGTTTGCAGGGGGCGGTTTCGGAGTGGGAAAAACTGTTTTTT.

This chain joins TRBV14 and TRBJ2-7; D is perhaps TRBD1 (6 bases). This CDR3 has 15 residues. CDR1 and CDR2 (germline): SGHDN, FVKESK. Trimming shortened V by 1 base and J by 0 bases, and 10 bases separated the two germline ends. The CDR3 sequence: CASSQVTGNSYEQYF. In DNA form, the CDR3 reads TGTGCCAGCAGCCAAGTGACAGGCAACTCCTACGAGCAGTACTTC.

This chain uses TRBV7-6 with TRBJ2-7; no definite D call. This CDR3 is 15 amino acids long. Germline V CDR1 and CDR2: SGHVS, FNYEAQ. The germline V and J ends were trimmed by 5 bases and 0 bases, with 14 bases remaining between them. The CDR3 nucleotides read TGTGCCAGCAGCACCCAGGTGGGCCTCTCCTACGAGCAGTACTTC. Translated, it gives CASSTQVGLSYEQYF. The variable domain in full, with the rest retrieved from reference TRBV7-6 and TRBJ2-7, is GAGVSQSPRYKVTKRGQDVALRCDPISGHVSLYWYRQALGQGPEFLTYFNYEAQQDKSGLPNDRFSAERPEGSISTLTIQRTEQRDSAMYRCASSTQVGLSYEQYFGPGTRLTVT.

CDR3 loop: CASSSLGATNEKLFF. Here the CDR3 DNA reads TGTGCCAGCAGTTCGCTAGGGGCAACTAATGAAAAACTGTTTTTT. This chain uses TRBV27 with TRBJ1-4; D possibly corresponds to TRBD1 (5 bases). CDR1 MNHEY and CDR2 SMNVEV come from the germline V gene (reference sequence). This CDR3 is 15 amino acids long. V shed 4 bases and J shed 0 bases, with 9 bases lying between them.

The chain couples TRBV4-1 to TRBJ1-4; no reliable D call. The ends were cut back, 1 base at V and 14 bases at J, with 14 bases in the middle. Germline-derived CDR1 and CDR2 are MGHRA and YSYEKL. This CDR3 spans 13 amino acids. For the CDR3, the DNA is TGCGCCAGCAGCCAAGCACTGTACGAGCCCCTGTTTTTT. This sequence encodes CASSQALYEPLFF.

The chain combines TRBV5-1 with TRBJ2-3, with 9 positions matching TRBD2. The CDR3 spans 15 residues. The ends lost 1 base at V and 4 bases at J; junction bases unmatched: 4. Germline CDR1 SGHRS, CDR2 YFSETQ. For the CDR3, the DNA is TGCGCCAGCAGCTTGCCTAGCGGGAACGCAGATACGCAGTATTTT. Translation gives CASSLPSGNADTQYF.

This chain connects TRBV6-1 to TRBJ2-7; D unclear. The V end lost 5 bases, the J end lost 4 bases, and 6 bases lay between the germline ends. The CDR3 loop spans 11 amino acids. Per germline, CDR1 MNHNS and CDR2 SASEGT. CDR3 bases: TGTGCCAGCAGTCCCCTATACGAGCAGTACTTC. It translates to CASSPLYEQYF.

This chain uses TRBV5-1 with TRBJ1-1; D may be TRBD1 (6 bases). The CDR3 runs 15 residues. Germline V gene sequence: CDR1 SGHRS, CDR2 YFSETQ. The V and J ends lost 1 base and 4 bases respectively, with 14 bases between them. The CDR3 reads CASSLLVTGSTEAFF. The CDR3 DNA reads as TGCGCCAGCAGCTTGTTGGTTACAGGGAGCACTGAAGCTTTCTTT.

The chain carries TRBV10-3 and TRBJ2-1, with 8 bases lining up with TRBD1. Per the germline V gene, CDR1 is ENHRY and CDR2 is SYGVKD. The ends lost 3 bases at V and 5 bases at J; junction bases unmatched: 6. The CDR3 is 15 residues long. CDR3 residues: CAISEQGDNDNEQFF. For the CDR3, the DNA is TGTGCCATCAGTGAACAGGGGGATAATGACAATGAGCAGTTCTTC.

This CDR3 reads CASSPLTGTGDEQYF. The CDR3 DNA reads as TGTGCCAGCAGTCCCCTCACCGGGACAGGGGACGAGCAGTACTTC. The chain uses TRBV2 and TRBJ2-7, with TRBD1 matching over 10 bases. The CDR3 is 15 amino acids. Per the germline V gene, CDR1 is SNHLY and CDR2 is FYNNEI. V shed 5 bases, J shed 5 bases, and the junction held 9 bases outside the gene matches.

The genes are TRBV21-1 and TRBJ1-5. TRBV21-1 is deemed a pseudogene. The CDR3 has 17 amino acids. CDR3 nucleotide sequence: TGTGCCAGCAGGCAGGGAGGGCAGGGTCATAGCAATCAGCCCCAGCATTTT. Its protein product is CASRQGGQGHSNQPQHF.

The table lists this clone with a few counts. This chain connects TRBV6-1 to TRBJ1-2, with unresolved D. This CDR3 region has 13 residues. CDR1 is MNHNS and CDR2 is SASEGT in the germline V gene. The V gene lost 4 bases and the J gene lost 6 bases, with 12 bases spanning the gap. The CDR3 DNA follows: TGTGCCAGCAGTGGGCGGGCCGGGGATGGCTACACCTTC. Protein product: CASSGRAGDGYTF.